A selection of T cell receptor beta chains follows, all from one sample in a study of OX40 agonist ivuxolimab in advanced cancers. Produced via immunoSEQ multiplex PCR; TCRdb's table is partial and in-frame only. The table has roughly 99,000 clones, roughly 90% seen once; the top ten hold roughly 1.1%. The specimen comprised CD4+ or CD8+ T cells sorted from blood, sampled in a trial of the OX40 agonist ivuxolimab. Receptors originate from an adult with an advanced solid tumor such as melanoma, head and neck, liver or kidney cancer. CDR3s include the opening cysteine and the closing phenylalanine or tryptophan.

TRBV4-3	TRBJ2-4	CASSQDWTPAGGNIQYF
TRBV6-6	TRBJ2-7	CASSYPWGGVYEQYF
TRBV9	TRBJ2-6	CASSAGLQGQGAGANVLTF
TRBV29-1	TRBJ2-7	CSPSRRKSSYEQYF
TRBV12-5	TRBJ1-2	CASGFGTGTTRGYTF
TRBV27	TRBJ1-6	CATQQSNYNSPLHF
TRBV5-1	TRBJ1-3	CASSSDTTGNTIYF
TRBV9	TRBJ2-1	CASSVVGTSRDEQFF
TRBV7-8	TRBJ2-1	CASSSGEGSYNEQFF
TRBV5-1	TRBJ1-3	CASSPGGMGNTIYF
TRBV28	TRBJ2-3	CASSFQGVEGAAKDTQYF
TRBV29-1	TRBJ1-1	CSVGQGPLNTEAFF
TRBV2	TRBJ2-1	CASSEIPASSSYNEQFF
TRBV11-2	TRBJ2-7	CASRASGRSISYEQYF
TRBV2	TRBJ2-7	CASSESQTSSYEQYF
TRBV11-2	TRBJ1-2	CASSLGKTAGTF
TRBV5-1	TRBJ1-1	CASSKQEKGHTEAFF
TRBV10-3	TRBJ1-1	CAISDQVVGTQAFF
TRBV7-3	TRBJ1-2	CASSPSGGDYGYTF
TRBV9	TRBJ1-5	CASSVDRGPGQPQHF
TRBV12-5	TRBJ2-2	CASSTRMDTGELFF
TRBV4-1	TRBJ1-3	CASSQGARAAGNTIYF
TRBV30	TRBJ1-6	CAWSVAPGGKSPLHF
TRBV30	TRBJ1-1	CAWSVGGAGTEAFF
TRBV10-3	TRBJ1-3	CAIDDRTSGGNTIYF
TRBV11-2	TRBJ1-1	CASSLDGTGSVNTEAFF
TRBV27	TRBJ1-2	CASSPSGTGAYGYTF
TRBV30	TRBJ2-7	CAWSVSGPQYF
TRBV28	TRBJ2-7	CASSPSVGYEQYF
TRBV27	TRBJ2-1	CASSRTGTPTYNEQFF
TRBV7-8	TRBJ2-5	CASSWDRESRHQYF
TRBV7-3	TRBJ1-2	CASSSDLYGYTF
TRBV7-3	TRBJ2-5	CASSLGGTETQYF
TRBV5-1	TRBJ2-7	CASSPNRGGAYEQYF
TRBV9	TRBJ1-2	CASSVASDRIFGYTF
TRBV5-1	TRBJ2-1	CASSSRATAGGHEQFF
TRBV6-1	TRBJ2-5	CASQYTGTKETQYF
TRBV12-5	TRBJ2-7	CASGLVASGRGEFYEQYF
TRBV19	TRBJ2-3	CASGPAGGPSTQYF
TRBV27	TRBJ2-7	CASSLRWGQGRGSRSYEQYF
TRBV5-1	TRBJ2-7	CASSATSGSNEQYF
TRBV7-3	TRBJ2-3	CASSLGAGVFDTQYF
TRBV5-1	TRBJ1-3	CASSTDRDTIYF
TRBV7-9	TRBJ2-7	CASSLVHGGYEQYF
TRBV27	TRBJ1-1	CASSLWSENTEAFF
TRBV18	TRBJ1-4	CASSPQGLREKLFF